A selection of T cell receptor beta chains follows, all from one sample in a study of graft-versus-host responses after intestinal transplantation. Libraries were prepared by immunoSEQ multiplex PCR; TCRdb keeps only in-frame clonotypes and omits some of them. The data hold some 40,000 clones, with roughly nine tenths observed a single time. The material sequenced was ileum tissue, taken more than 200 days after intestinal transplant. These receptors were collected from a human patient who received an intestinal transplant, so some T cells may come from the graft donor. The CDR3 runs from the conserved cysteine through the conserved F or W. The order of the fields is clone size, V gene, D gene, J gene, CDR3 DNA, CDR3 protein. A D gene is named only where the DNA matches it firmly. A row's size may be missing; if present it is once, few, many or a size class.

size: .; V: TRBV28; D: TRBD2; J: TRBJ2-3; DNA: TGTGCCAGCAGTTTAATCGGGACTAGCGGGAGTGGAAATACGCAGTATTTT; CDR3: CASSLIGTSGSGNTQYF
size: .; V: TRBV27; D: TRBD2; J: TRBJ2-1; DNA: TGTGCCAGCAGTTTTTTATCCGGGACTAGCGGGGGCAATGAGCAGTTCTTC; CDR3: CASSFLSGTSGGNEQFF
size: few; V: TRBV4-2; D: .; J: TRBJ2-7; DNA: TGTGCCAGCAGCCAAGATTTGGGACTCTCCTACGAGCAGTACTTC; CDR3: CASSQDLGLSYEQYF
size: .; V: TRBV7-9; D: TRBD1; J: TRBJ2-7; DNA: TGTGCCAGCAGCTTAGGCCAGGGGGCCTACGAGCAGTACTTC; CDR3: CASSLGQGAYEQYF
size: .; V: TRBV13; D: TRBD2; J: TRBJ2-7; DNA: TGTGCCAGCAGCTTAGGGGCTAGCGGGGATCTCTCCTACGAGCAGTACTTC; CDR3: CASSLGASGDLSYEQYF
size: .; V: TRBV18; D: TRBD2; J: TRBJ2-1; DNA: TGTGCCAGCTCACCACCGGGACTAGCGGGGAATGAGCAGTTCTTC; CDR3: CASSPPGLAGNEQFF
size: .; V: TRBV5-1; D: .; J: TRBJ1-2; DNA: TGCGCCAGCAGCACGCTCGGGGGTGATGGCTACACCTTC; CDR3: CASSTLGGDGYTF
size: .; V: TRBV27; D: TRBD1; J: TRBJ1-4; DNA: TGTGCCAGCAGTCCCCGGACAGGGGGGGATGAAAAACTGTTTTTT; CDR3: CASSPRTGGDEKLFF
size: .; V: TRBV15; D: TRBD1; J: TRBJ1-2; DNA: TGTGCCACCAGCAGAGGGGGACAGAACTATGGCTACACCTTC; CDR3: CATSRGGQNYGYTF
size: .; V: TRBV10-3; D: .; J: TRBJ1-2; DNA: TGTGCCACCAGGGGATCAGGGGTTAACTATGGCTACACCTTC; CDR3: CATRGSGVNYGYTF
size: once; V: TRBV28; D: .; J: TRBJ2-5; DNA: TGTGCCAGCAGTTTAGAGGAGACCCAGTACTTC; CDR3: CASSLEETQYF
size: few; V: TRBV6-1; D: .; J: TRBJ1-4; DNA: TGTGCCAGCATAACAGAGTATAATGAAAAACTGTTTTTT; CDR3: CASITEYNEKLFF